This TCR beta chain was sequenced during a study of identical twins. Points from the study as a whole: Out-of-frame alpha sequences common to twins exhibited an excess of low generation probability. Memory repertoires lacked the insertion deficit that abundant cord blood beta clonotypes showed. Conclusions were drawn cross-sectionally by statistical analysis, without following the same donors. Excess twin sharing in beta out-of-frame sequences was weaker.

This CDR3 contains 11 residues. Trimming shortened V by 2 bases and J by 6 bases, and 4 bases separated the two germline ends. Looked up from germline, CDR1 is MNHNS and CDR2 is SASEGT. Using its own MiXCR run on the 5' RACE reads, TCRdb lists one record per CDR3 protein. This repertoire shows more than 400,000 distinct CDR3 sequences, around 15% found once; its top ten account for roughly 0.42%. Concerning this clonotype itself: Its specificity is not known.

A further study also used this sample, focusing on yellow fever vaccine responses in identical twins.

The chain links TRBV6-1 to TRBJ2-5; D not certain. The sequence derives from a woman between 18 and 29 years old in good health. Sequencing used CD4+ T cells sorted from blood. The CDR3 bases are TGTGCCAGCAGTGAACCACAGACCCAGTACTTC. The encoded protein is CASSEPQTQYF.